The sequence of this T cell receptor beta chain was determined in a study of response to subunit inactivated influenza vaccine. One entry per CDR3 protein results from TCRdb running MiXCR on the RT-PCR reads. In the table there are approximately 170,000 distinct CDR3 sequences, over 9.5% of which are singletons. The sample was also reused in another study, on T cells expressing NK-cell markers. That paper states: Generation of TCR beta cDNA was performed by 5'RACE template switching incorporating UMIs. Underlying the TCR beta repertoires were sorted CD3+CD56+NKG2C+, CD3+CD56+NKG2C- and CD3+CD56-NKG2C+ T cells. HCMV serostatus: most of the eight sequenced donors positive, one negative. There were a handful of donors in whom these clonotypes also led the CD3+CD56-NKG2C+ fraction.

This TCR came from a man aged 45-60 years who received an inactivated influenza vaccine. Sequencing used CD8+ T cells sorted from PBMCs, obtained roughly 13 days after vaccination.

The CDR3 reads CASSQGRGIGLLANEKLFF. The CDR3 coding sequence is TGTGCCAGCAGCCAAGGGCGAGGAATAGGGCTTTTGGCTAATGAAAAACTGTTTTTT. The chain has TRBV4-2 and TRBJ1-4; D is uncertain. The length of the CDR3 is 19 residues. The germline CDR1 and CDR2 sequences are LGHNA and YNFKEQ. The V and J ends lost 1 base and 3 bases respectively, with 21 bases between them.